These 16 T cell receptor beta chains share one sample of origin, sequenced in a study of T cell changes during pregnancy in multiple sclerosis. Generated by immunoSEQ multiplex PCR, the TCRdb table keeps only in-frame clones and is missing some. In the table there are some 87,000 clones, 85% to 95% of which are singletons. Source: peripheral blood, taken in the first trimester of pregnancy. These receptors all stem from a female donor with multiple sclerosis, enrolled in a pregnancy study.

The CDR3 coding sequence is TGTGCCAGCAGCTTGGGTGGGGGGTCCGGGGCCAACGTCCTGACTTTC. This translates into CASSLGGGSGANVLTF. The chain links TRBV5-4 to TRBJ2-6; a weak D match, TRBD2 (6 bases). Deletions cut 0 bases from V and 4 bases from J, with 11 bases between. CDR1 is SGHNT and CDR2 is YYREEE in the germline V gene (reference sequence). The CDR3 length is 16 residues. Combining the CDR3 with reference TRBV5-4 and TRBJ2-6 gives the whole variable domain ETGVTQSPTHLIKTRGQQVTLRCSSQSGHNTVSWYQQALGQGPQFIFQYYREEENGRGNFPPRFSGLQFPNYSSELNVNALELDDSALYLCASSLGGGSGANVLTFGAGSRLTVL.

The chain employs TRBV27 and TRBJ2-1, with TRBD2 matching 8 bases. CDR1 and CDR2 from the germline V gene are MNHEY and SMNVEV (reference sequence). The CDR3 is 14 amino acids. V gave up 2 bases and J gave up 7 bases; unmatched junction bases: 4. CDR3 region: CASSLTGRANEQFF. CDR3 DNA: TGTGCCAGCAGTTTAACCGGGAGGGCAAATGAGCAGTTCTTC.

This chain links TRBV10-1 with TRBJ2-1; 7 bases align to TRBD1. The germline V gene has CDR1 WNHNN and CDR2 SYGVQD (reference sequence). This CDR3 is built from 19 residues. J gave up 6 bases and V 6 bases, and 23 bases lay outside the gene matches. CDR3 in amino acids: CASRGTDSWAVRGGNEQFF. CDR3 DNA: TGCGCCAGCAGAGGGACAGATTCTTGGGCGGTCAGGGGTGGCAATGAGCAGTTCTTC.

The chain employs TRBV6-5 and TRBJ2-1; 8 bases agree with TRBD1. Germline V gene sequence: CDR1 MNHEY, CDR2 SVGAGI. Losses at the gene ends were 7 bases for V and 9 bases for J; bases not matched to a gene: 2. This CDR3 is built from 11 residues. The CDR3, as DNA: TGTGCCAGCACAGGGGGCCGTGAGCAGTTCTTC. Protein product: CASTGGREQFF.

The genes are TRBV5-6 and TRBJ1-2, with a weak D call TRBD1 (6 bases). Germline lookup yields CDR1 SGHDT and CDR2 YYEEEE. V lost 5 bases and J lost 8, with 22 bases in between. This CDR3 contains 15 residues. The CDR3 DNA sequence: TGTGCCAGCAGGAAACCATTCGCCAGGGGCGGAGGCTACACCTTC. Its translation: CASRKPFARGGGYTF.

The chain has TRBV15 and TRBJ2-5, with a possible D match to TRBD2 (7 bases). The V gene's germline CDR1 is LNHNV and CDR2 YYDKDF (reference sequence). The CDR3 totals 15 residues. Trimming shortened V by 0 bases and J by 4 bases, and 12 bases separated the two germline ends. The CDR3 sequence: CATSREGGGRETQYF. The CDR3 DNA reads as TGTGCCACCAGCAGAGAAGGGGGGGGGAGAGAGACCCAGTACTTC.

This sequence joins TRBV5-6 and TRBJ1-2; 7 nucleotides align to TRBD1. Germline V gene lookup returns CDR1 SGHDT and CDR2 YYEEEE. V lost 3 bases and J lost 2; bases outside the gene matches: 4. The length of the CDR3 is 14 residues. CDR3 DNA sequence: TGTGCCAGCAGCTCAGGGGGATTGAACTATGGCTACACCTTC. It translates to CASSSGGLNYGYTF.

The J gene is TRBJ2-7, the V gene TRBV2; D is unclear. The CDR3 contains 13 residues. Germline V gene lookup returns CDR1 SNHLY and CDR2 FYNNEI. The germline V and J ends were trimmed by 6 bases and 2 bases, with 11 bases remaining between them. In DNA, the CDR3 is TGTGCCAGCAGGCGCTCCTCTCCCTACGAGCAGTACTTC. Its translation is CASRRSSPYEQYF.

Here the CDR3 DNA reads TGTGCCAGCAGCTTAGCGACAGGGGCCACAAACACTGAAGCTTTCTTT. Its protein product is CASSLATGATNTEAFF. This chain joins TRBV7-9 and TRBJ1-1; 8 bases fit TRBD1. Germline V gives CDR1 SEHNR, CDR2 FQNEAQ (reference sequence). The CDR3 covers 16 residues. V gave up 0 bases and J gave up 2 bases; unmatched junction bases: 5.

V and J are TRBV6-1 and TRBJ1-2; maybe TRBD1 (5 bases). V gave up 0 bases and J gave up 3 bases, with 8 bases separating them. The CDR3 loop spans 14 amino acids. Per germline, CDR1 MNHNS and CDR2 SASEGT. CDR3: CASSEAGGDYGYTF. CDR3 sequence (DNA): TGTGCCAGCAGTGAAGCAGGAGGGGACTATGGCTACACCTTC.

This clone came up a few times. Other DNA sequences in the same sample also yield this CDR3. The chain combines TRBV29-1 with TRBJ2-7; 8 bases fit TRBD2. The V segment lost 1 base and the J segment 3 bases; nucleotides outside the gene matches: 5. Germline V gene sequence: CDR1 SQVTM, CDR2 ANQGSEA. This CDR3 is 14 amino acids long. The CDR3 sequence is CSVEAAGGGYEQYF. As DNA, the CDR3 is TGCAGCGTTGAAGCTGCGGGGGGAGGCTACGAGCAGTACTTC.

The genes are TRBV7-6 and TRBJ2-2; 11 bases agree with TRBD2. CDR3 size: 16 residues. Germline loops: CDR1 SGHVS, CDR2 FNYEAQ. Trimming at V came to 5 bases and at J to 7 bases, leaving 9 bases not matched to a gene. Here the CDR3 DNA reads TGTGCCAGCAGCCTTATAGCGGGAGGGTTGAACGGGGAGCTGTTTTTT. Its protein is CASSLIAGGLNGELFF.

The chain is built from TRBV15 and TRBJ1-3; 10 nucleotides agree with TRBD1. The V segment lost 5 bases and the J segment 4 bases; nucleotides outside the gene matches: 5. Germline V gene data show CDR1 as LNHNV and CDR2 as YYDKDF (reference sequence). The CDR3 is made up of 15 amino acids. CDR3 in DNA: TGTGCCACCAGCCGGGACAGGGGTTTAGGAAACACCATATATTTT. Residues: CATSRDRGLGNTIYF.

The gene calls are TRBV7-8 and TRBJ2-7; 8 bases line up with TRBD1. V was clipped by 7 bases and J by 3 bases; unmatched bases: 5. Germline CDR1 reads SGHVS; CDR2 reads FQNEAQ. CDR3 length equals 13 residues. The CDR3 DNA reads as TGTGCCAGCATCAGTGGACAGGGCTACGAGCAGTACTTC. This encodes CASISGQGYEQYF.

This chain connects TRBV5-8 to TRBJ2-7; 9 nucleotides agree with TRBD1. Looked up from germline, CDR1 is SGHTS and CDR2 is YDEGEE. V shed 4 bases and J 2 bases; nucleotides not matched to a gene: 4. CDR3 length: 14 residues. CDR3 in amino acids: CASSPGTGTYEQYF. The CDR3, as DNA: TGTGCCAGCAGCCCCGGGACAGGGACCTACGAGCAGTACTTC.

The genes are TRBV5-1 and TRBJ2-2; TRBD2 agrees at 12 bases. The CDR3 extends over 15 amino acids. CDR1 SGHRS and CDR2 YFSETQ come from the germline V gene. V dropped 5 bases and J dropped 7; count of bases not matched to a gene: 6. This chain's CDR3 is CASRRLAGDVGELFF. Written as DNA, the CDR3 is TGCGCCAGCAGGCGACTAGCGGGAGACGTCGGGGAGCTGTTTTTT.